This TCR beta chain was identified in a study of a mutant IDH1 vaccine in newly diagnosed glioma. The CDR3 extends over 15 amino acids. Germline loops: CDR1 SNHLY, CDR2 FYNNEI. The V and J ends lost 1 base and 5 bases respectively, with 14 bases between them. As concerns this clone: Antigen specificity is unknown.

Time point described: week 47, end of study. Every vaccine dose comprised 300 ug of mutant IDH1 20-mer peptide plus topical imiquimod. Patients in the study were vaccinated eight times, receiving shots in weeks 1, 3, 5, 7, 11, 15, 19 and 23. TCRdb keeps only in-frame clones here, not all; method: immunoSEQ multiplex PCR. Among 58,000 or so clones listed, about four fifths were seen once. The rearrangement joins TRBV2 to TRBJ2-5; tentative D call: TRBD2 (5 bases). The specimen comprised PBMCs, sampled from a glioma patient whose treatment included an IDH1 peptide vaccine. The origin of this receptor is a woman between 45 and 65 years old with glioma. The CDR3 nucleotides read TGTGCCAGCAGTGAAGGCTACAGTACGGGGGAGACCCAGTACTTC. This sequence encodes CASSEGYSTGETQYF.